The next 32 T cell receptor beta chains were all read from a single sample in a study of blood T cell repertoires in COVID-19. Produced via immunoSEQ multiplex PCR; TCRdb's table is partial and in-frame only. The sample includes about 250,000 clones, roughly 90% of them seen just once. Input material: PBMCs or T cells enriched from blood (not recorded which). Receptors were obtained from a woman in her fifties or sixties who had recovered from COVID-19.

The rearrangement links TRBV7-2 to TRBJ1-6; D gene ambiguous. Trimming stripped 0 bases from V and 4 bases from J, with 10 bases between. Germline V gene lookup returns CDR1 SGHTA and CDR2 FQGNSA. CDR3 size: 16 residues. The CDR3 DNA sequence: TGTGCCAGCAGCTTAGCGGCCAGTGCATATAATTCACCCCTCCACTTT. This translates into CASSLAASAYNSPLHF.

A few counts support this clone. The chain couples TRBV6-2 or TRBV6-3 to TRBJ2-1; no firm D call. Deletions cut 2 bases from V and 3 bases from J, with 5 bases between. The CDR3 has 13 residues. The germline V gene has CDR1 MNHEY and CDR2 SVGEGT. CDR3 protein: CASSYQNYNEQFF. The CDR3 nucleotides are TGTGCCAGCAGTTACCAAAACTACAATGAGCAGTTCTTC.

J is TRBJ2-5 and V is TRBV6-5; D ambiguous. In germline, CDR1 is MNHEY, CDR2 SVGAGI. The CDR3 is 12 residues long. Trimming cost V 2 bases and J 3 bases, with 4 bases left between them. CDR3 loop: CASSYLEETQYF. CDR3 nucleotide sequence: TGTGCCAGCAGTTACCTCGAAGAGACCCAGTACTTC.

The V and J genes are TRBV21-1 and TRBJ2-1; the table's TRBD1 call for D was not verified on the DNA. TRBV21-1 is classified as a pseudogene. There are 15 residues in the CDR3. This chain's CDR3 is CASSLKEPRGDEQFF. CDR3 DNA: TGTGCCAGCAGCTTAAAGGAGCCCAGGGGGGATGAGCAGTTCTTC.

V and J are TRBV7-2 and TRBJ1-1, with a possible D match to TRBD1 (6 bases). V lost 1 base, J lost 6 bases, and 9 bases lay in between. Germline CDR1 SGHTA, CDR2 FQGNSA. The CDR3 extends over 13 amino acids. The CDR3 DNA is TGTGCCAGCAGCTTAGAAGGGGGAGCTGAAGCTTTCTTT. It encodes CASSLEGGAEAFF.

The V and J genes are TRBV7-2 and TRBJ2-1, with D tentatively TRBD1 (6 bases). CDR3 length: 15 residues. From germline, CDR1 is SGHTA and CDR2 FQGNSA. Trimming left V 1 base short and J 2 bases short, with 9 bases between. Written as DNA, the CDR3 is TGTGCCAGCAGCTTAGTTGGGGGCGCCTACAATGAGCAGTTCTTC. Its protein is CASSLVGGAYNEQFF.

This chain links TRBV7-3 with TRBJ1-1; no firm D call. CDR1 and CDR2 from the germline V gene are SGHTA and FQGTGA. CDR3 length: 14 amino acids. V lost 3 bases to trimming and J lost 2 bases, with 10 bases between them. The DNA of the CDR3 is TGTGCCAGCAGCTTTGGAGGACCTAACACTGAAGCTTTCTTT. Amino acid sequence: CASSFGGPNTEAFF.

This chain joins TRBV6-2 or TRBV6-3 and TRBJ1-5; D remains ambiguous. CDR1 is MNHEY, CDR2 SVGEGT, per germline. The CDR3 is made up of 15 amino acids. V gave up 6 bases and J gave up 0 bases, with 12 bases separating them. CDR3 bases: TGTGCCAGCAGCCCCGCCGGGAATAGCAATCAGCCCCAGCATTTT. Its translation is CASSPAGNSNQPQHF.

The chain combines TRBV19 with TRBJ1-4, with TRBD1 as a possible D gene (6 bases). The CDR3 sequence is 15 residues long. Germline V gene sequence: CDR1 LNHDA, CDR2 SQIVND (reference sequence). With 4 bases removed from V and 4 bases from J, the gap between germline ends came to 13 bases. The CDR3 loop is CASSTGQNRNEKLFF. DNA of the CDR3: TGTGCCAGTAGTACCGGACAGAATCGTAATGAAAAACTGTTTTTT.

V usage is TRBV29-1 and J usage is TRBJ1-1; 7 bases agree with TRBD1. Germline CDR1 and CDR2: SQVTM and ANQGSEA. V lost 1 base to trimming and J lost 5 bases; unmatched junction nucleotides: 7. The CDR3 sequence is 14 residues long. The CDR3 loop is CSVEGQGLRTEAFF. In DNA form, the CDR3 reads TGCAGCGTTGAAGGACAGGGCTTGAGGACTGAAGCTTTCTTT.

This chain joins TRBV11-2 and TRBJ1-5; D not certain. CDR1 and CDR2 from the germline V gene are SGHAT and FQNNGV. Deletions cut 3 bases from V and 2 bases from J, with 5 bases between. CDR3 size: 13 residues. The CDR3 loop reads CASSFGRNQPQHF. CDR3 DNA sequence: TGTGCCAGCAGCTTTGGCCGCAATCAGCCCCAGCATTTT.

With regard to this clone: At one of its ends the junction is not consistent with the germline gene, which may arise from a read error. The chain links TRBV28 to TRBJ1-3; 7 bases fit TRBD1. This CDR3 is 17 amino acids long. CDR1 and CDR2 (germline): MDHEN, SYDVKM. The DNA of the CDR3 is TGTACCAGCAGTGAAATCCCGGGACAGCTGGATGGAAACACCATATATTTT. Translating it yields CTSSEIPGQLDGNTIYF.

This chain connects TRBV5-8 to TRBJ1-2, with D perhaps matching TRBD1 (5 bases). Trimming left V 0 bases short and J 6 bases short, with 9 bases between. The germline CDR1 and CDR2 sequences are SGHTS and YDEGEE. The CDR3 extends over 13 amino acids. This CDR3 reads CASSLGQLHGYTF. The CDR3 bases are TGTGCCAGCAGCTTGGGACAGCTCCATGGCTACACCTTC.

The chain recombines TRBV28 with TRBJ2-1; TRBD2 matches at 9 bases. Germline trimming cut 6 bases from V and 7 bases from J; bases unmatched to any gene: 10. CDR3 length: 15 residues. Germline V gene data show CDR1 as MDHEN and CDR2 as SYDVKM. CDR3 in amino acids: CASRSLGAGGNEQFF. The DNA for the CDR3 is TGTGCCAGCAGAAGTCTCGGTGCGGGAGGGAATGAGCAGTTCTTC.

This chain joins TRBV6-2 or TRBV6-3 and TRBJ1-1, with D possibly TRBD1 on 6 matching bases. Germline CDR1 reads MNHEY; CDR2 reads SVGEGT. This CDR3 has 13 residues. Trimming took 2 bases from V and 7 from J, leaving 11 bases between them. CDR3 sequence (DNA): TGTGCCAGCAGTTACCTCGGCAGGGGTGAAGCTTTCTTT. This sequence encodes CASSYLGRGEAFF.

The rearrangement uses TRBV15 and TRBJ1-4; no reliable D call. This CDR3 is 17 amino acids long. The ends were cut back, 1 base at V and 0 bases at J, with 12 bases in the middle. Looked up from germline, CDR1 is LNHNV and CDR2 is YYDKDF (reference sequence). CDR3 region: CATSRGYSSATNEKLFF. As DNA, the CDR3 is TGTGCCACCAGCAGAGGATACAGTTCTGCAACTAATGAAAAACTGTTTTTT.

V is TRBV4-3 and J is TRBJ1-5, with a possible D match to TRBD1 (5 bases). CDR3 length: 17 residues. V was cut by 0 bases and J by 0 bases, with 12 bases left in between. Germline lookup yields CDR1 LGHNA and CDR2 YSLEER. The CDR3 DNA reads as TGCGCCAGCAGCCAAGATTGGACAAGTTATAGCAATCAGCCCCAGCATTTT. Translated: CASSQDWTSYSNQPQHF.

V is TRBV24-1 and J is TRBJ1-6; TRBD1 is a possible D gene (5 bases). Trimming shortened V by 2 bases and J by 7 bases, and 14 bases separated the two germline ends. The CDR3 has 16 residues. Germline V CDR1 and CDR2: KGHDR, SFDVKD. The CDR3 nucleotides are TGTGCCACCAGTGATTCGGGGACTGGGCCCAATTCACCCCTCCACTTT. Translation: CATSDSGTGPNSPLHF.

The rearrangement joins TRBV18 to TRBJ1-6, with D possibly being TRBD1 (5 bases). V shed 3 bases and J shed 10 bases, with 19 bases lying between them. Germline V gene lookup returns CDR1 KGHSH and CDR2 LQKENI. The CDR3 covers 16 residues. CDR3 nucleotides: TGTGCCAGCTCACCGCAAGGGACCTCGGGAGGATCACCCCTCCACTTT. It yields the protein CASSPQGTSGGSPLHF.

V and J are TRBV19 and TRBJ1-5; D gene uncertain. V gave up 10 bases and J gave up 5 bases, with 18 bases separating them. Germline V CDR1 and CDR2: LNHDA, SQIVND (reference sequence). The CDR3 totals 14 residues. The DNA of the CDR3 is TGTGCCATTCCTAGGAGCGGGCCATATCAGCCCCAGCATTTT. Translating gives CAIPRSGPYQPQHF.

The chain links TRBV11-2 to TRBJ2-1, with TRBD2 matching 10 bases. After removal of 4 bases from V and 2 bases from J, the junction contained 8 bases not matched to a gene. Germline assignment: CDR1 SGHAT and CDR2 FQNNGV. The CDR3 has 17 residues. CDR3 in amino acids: CASSSQRTSGAYNEQFF. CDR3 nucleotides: TGTGCCAGCAGCTCACAAAGGACTAGCGGTGCCTACAATGAGCAGTTCTTC. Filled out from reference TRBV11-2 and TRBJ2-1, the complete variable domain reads EAGVAQSPRYKIIEKRQSVAFWCNPISGHATLYWYQQILGQGPKLLIQFQNNGVVDDSQLPKDRFSAERLKGVDSTLKIQPAKLEDSAVYLCASSSQRTSGAYNEQFFGPGTRLTVL.

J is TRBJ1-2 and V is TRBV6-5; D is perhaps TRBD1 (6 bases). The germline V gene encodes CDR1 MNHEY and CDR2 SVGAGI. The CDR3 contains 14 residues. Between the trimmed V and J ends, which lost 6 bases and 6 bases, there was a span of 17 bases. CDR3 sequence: CASRRTRGANGYTF. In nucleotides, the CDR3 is TGTGCCAGCAGGAGGACCCGGGGGGCGAATGGCTACACCTTC.

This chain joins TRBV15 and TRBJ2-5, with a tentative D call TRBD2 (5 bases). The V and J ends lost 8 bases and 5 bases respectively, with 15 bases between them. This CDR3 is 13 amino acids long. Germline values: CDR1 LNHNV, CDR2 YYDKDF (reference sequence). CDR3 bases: TGTGCCACCTCTCCATCCCGCGGGGAGACCCAGTACTTC. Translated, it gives CATSPSRGETQYF.

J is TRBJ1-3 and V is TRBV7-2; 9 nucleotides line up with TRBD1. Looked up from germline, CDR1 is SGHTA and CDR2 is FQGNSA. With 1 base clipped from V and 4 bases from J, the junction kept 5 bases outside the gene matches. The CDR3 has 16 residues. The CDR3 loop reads CASSLGGTGTGNTIYF. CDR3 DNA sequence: TGTGCCAGCAGCTTAGGGGGGACAGGGACGGGAAACACCATATATTTT.

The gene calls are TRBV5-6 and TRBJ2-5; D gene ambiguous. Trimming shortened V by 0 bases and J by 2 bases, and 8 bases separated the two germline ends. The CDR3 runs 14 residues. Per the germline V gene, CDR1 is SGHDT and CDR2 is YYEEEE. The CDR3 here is CASSLGARQETQYF. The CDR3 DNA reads TGTGCCAGCAGCTTGGGTGCACGGCAAGAGACCCAGTACTTC. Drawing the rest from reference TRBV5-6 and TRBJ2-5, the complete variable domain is DAGVTQSPTHLIKTRGQQVTLRCSPKSGHDTVSWYQQALGQGPQFIFQYYEEEERQRGNFPDRFSGHQFPNYSSELNVNALLLGDSALYLCASSLGARQETQYFGPGTRLLVL.

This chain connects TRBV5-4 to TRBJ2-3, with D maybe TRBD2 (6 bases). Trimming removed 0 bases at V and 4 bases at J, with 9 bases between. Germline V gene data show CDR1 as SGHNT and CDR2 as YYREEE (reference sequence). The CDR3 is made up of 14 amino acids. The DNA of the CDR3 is TGTGCCAGCAGCTTGGATGGAGGGTCAGATACGCAGTATTTT. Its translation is CASSLDGGSDTQYF.

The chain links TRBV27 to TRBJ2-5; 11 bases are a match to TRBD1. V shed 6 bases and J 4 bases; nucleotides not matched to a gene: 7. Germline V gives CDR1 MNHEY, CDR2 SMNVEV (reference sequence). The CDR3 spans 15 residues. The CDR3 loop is CASRLGQGATETQYF. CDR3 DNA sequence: TGTGCCAGCAGACTCGGACAGGGGGCGACAGAGACCCAGTACTTC.

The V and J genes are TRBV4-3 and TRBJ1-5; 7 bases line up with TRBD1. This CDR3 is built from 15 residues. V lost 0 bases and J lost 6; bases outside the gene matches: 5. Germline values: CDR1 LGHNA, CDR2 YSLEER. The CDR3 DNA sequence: TGCGCCAGCAGCCAAGATCATCAGGGGGGTCAGCCCCAGCATTTT. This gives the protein CASSQDHQGGQPQHF.

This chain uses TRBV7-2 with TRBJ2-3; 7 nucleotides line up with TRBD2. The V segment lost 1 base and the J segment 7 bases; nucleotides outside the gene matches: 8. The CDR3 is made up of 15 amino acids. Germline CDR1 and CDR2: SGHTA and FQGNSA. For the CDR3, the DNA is TGTGCCAGCAGCTTAGAGGGAGGGCCTATGCATACGCAGTATTTT. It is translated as CASSLEGGPMHTQYF.

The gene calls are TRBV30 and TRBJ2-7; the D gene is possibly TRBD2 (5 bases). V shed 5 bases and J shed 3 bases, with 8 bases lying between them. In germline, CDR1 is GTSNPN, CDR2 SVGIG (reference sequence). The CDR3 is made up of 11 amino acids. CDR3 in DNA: TGTGCCTGGGAAGCGGTCTACGAGCAGTACTTC. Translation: CAWEAVYEQYF.

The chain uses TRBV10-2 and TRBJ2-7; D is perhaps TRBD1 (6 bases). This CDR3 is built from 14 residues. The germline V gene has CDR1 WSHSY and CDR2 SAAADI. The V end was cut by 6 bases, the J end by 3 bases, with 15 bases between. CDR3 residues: CASSSEDSYYEQYF. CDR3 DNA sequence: TGCGCCAGCAGCTCCGAGGACAGCTACTACGAGCAGTACTTC.

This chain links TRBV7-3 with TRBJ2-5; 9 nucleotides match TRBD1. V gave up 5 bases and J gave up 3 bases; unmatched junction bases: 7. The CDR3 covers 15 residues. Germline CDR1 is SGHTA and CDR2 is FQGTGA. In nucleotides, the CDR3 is TGTGCCAGCAGCCGGGGACAGGGAGGGGAAGAGACCCAGTACTTC. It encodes CASSRGQGGEETQYF.